This T cell receptor beta chain appears in the sequencing data of a study of cytomegalovirus exposure and HLA in healthy donors. Study-wide findings and caveats: The study put 150 to 200 TCR beta chains on its list as cytomegalovirus-associated. Reportedly, diagnosis of cytomegalovirus status by the classifier showed high specificity and sensitivity.

Per germline, CDR1 GTSNPN and CDR2 SVGIG (reference sequence). V was clipped by 0 bases and J by 3 bases; unmatched bases: 17. This CDR3 is built from 20 residues. Each of the donors was a healthy bone marrow donor. At the time of sampling, donors were nominally healthy, though unrecorded immune exposures were likely. Notes on this clone: The antigen is not known.

13 Jbeta primers and 60 Vbeta primers were used for the PCR. Using immunoSEQ multiplex PCR, the repertoire was profiled, and TCRdb retains in-frame clones only, with some absent. Of roughly 130,000 clones listed, around 77% are singletons. Sequencing was carried out using PBMCs. This TCR was recovered from a man younger than 45 in good health and CMV-seronegative. The rearrangement joins TRBV30 to TRBJ2-1, with 10 bases lining up with TRBD2. The CDR3 sequence: CAWSVFGTSVSSRDYNEQFF. Here the CDR3 DNA reads TGTGCCTGGAGTGTATTCGGGACTAGCGTCAGCAGCAGGGACTACAATGAGCAGTTCTTC.